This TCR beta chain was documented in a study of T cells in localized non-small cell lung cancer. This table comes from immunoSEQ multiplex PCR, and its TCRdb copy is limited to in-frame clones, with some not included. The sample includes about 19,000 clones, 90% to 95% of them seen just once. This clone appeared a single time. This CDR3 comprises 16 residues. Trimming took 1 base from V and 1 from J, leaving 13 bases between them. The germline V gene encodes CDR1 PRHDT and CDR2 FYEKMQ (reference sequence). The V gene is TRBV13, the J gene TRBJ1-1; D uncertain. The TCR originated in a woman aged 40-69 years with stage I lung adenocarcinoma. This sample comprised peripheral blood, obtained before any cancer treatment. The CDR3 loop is CASSLAHSLGNTEAFF. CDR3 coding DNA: TGTGCCAGCAGCTTAGCCCACTCCCTAGGGAACACTGAAGCTTTCTTT.